The clone carrying this TCR beta chain was counted ten times or more. Antigen unknown. Generated by immunoSEQ multiplex PCR, the TCRdb table keeps only in-frame clones and is missing some. The sample is made up of some 40,000 clones, none counted only once. These data are taken from a study of T cells after posttransplantation cyclophosphamide. Study conclusions and caveats: Skin or GI-infiltrating T cells shared few TRB sequences with blood. TRB clonality was highly associated with recipient CMV seropositivity and reactivation.

Germline assignment: CDR1 MNHEY and CDR2 SMNVEV (reference sequence). V was cut by 2 bases and J by 3 bases, with 13 bases left in between. The length of the CDR3 is 15 residues. The receptor's source is a man in his forties or fifties in good health, CMV-negative, and a related stem cell transplant donor. The chain employs TRBV27 and TRBJ1-1; D is possibly TRBD1 (6 bases). Input material: PBMCs. The CDR3 spells CASSLDRYSDTEAFF. CDR3 sequence (DNA): TGTGCCAGCAGTTTAGACAGGTATTCTGACACTGAAGCTTTCTTT.